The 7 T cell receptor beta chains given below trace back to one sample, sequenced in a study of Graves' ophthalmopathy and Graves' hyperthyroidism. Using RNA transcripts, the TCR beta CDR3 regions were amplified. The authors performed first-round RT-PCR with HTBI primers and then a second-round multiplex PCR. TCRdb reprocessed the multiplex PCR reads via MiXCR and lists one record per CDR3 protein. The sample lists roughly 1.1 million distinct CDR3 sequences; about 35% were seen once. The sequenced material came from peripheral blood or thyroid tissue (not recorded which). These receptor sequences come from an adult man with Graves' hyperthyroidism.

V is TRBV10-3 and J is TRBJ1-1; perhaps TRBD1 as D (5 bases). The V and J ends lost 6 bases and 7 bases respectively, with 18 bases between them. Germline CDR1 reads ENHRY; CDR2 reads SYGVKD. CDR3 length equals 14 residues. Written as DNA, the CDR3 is TGTGCCATCAGCGGAATCACAGGATCCGGTGAAGCTTTCTTT. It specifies CAISGITGSGEAFF.

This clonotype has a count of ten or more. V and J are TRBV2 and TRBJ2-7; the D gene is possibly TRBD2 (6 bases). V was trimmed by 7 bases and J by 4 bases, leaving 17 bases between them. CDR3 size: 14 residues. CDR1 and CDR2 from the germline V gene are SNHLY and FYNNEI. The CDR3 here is CASTAVEGFYEQYF. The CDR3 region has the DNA TGTGCCAGCACCGCCGTGGAGGGATTTTACGAGCAGTACTTC.

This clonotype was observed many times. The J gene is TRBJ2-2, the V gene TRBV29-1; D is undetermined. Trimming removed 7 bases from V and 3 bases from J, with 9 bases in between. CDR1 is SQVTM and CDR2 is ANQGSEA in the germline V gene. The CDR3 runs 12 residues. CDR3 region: CSAVQDTGELFF. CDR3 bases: TGCAGCGCCGTGCAGGACACCGGGGAGCTGTTTTTT.

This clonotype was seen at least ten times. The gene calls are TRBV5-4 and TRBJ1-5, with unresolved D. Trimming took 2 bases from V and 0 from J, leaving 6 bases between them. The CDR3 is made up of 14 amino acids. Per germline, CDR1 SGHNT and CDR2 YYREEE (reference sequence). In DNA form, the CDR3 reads TGTGCCAGCAGCTTTGATGATAGCAATCAGCCCCAGCATTTT. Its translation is CASSFDDSNQPQHF.

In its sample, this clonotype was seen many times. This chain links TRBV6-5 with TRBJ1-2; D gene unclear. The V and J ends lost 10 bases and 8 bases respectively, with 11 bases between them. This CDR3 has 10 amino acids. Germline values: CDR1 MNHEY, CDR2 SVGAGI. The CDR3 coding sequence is TGTGCCACCAGCCTAGGAGGCTACACCTTC. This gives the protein CATSLGGYTF.

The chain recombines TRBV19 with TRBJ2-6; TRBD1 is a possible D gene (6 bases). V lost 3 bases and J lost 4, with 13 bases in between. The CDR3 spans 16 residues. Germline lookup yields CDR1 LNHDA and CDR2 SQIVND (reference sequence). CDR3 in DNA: TGTGCCAGTAGTATTCAAGGGGGATCAGGGGCCAACGTCCTGACTTTC. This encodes CASSIQGGSGANVLTF.

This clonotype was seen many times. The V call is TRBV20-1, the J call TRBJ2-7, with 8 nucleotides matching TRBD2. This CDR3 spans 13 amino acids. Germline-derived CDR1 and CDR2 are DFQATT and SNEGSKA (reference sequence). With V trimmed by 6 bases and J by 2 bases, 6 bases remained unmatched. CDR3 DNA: TGCAGTGCAGACGGGGGGGAGACCTACGAGCAGTACTTC. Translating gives CSADGGETYEQYF.